The next 9 T cell receptor beta chains were all read from a single sample in a study of blood T cells in healthy people across ages. Then a second PCR, running roughly 7 to 11 cycles, was carried out with a sample-barcoded 5' primer and a J-beta primer mix. Using its own MiXCR run on the 5' RACE reads, TCRdb lists one record per CDR3 protein. Among 1.6 million or so distinct CDR3 sequences listed, roughly 30% were seen once. The sample was blood. The receptors were sampled from a woman in her twenties or thirties in good health.

This sequence joins TRBV20-1 and TRBJ2-3, with 8 positions matching TRBD2. The V gene's germline CDR1 is DFQATT and CDR2 SNEGSKA (reference sequence). The CDR3 has 14 residues. The junction had 4 bases not matched to a gene; V was cut back by 1 base and J by 4 bases. The CDR3, as DNA: TGCAGTGCTAGAGTGCCCGGGAGGGCAGATACGCAGTATTTT. It specifies CSARVPGRADTQYF.

Ten or more counts support this clonotype. The chain recombines TRBV29-1 with TRBJ2-7; possible D gene TRBD1, 5 bases. V lost 4 bases to trimming and J lost 2 bases, with 9 bases between them. CDR1 SQVTM and CDR2 ANQGSEA come from the germline V gene. The CDR3 runs to 12 residues. The DNA for the CDR3 is TGCAGCGTTGGGGGCCTTACCTACGAGCAGTACTTC. Residues: CSVGGLTYEQYF.

This clonotype was seen a few times. The chain links TRBV6-1 to TRBJ1-1, with TRBD1 identical over 7 bases. J was trimmed by 0 bases and V by 4 bases; bases with no gene match: 11. CDR1 MNHNS and CDR2 SASEGT come from the germline V gene. CDR3 length: 17 amino acids. As DNA, the CDR3 is TGTGCCAGCAGTGTGGTGTGGGACAGCTTCATGAACACTGAAGCTTTCTTT. Its translation is CASSVVWDSFMNTEAFF.

The rearrangement joins TRBV20-1 to TRBJ2-7; D uncertain. V lost 1 base and J 0 bases, leaving 10 bases between the germline ends. The CDR3 covers 14 residues. CDR1 is DFQATT and CDR2 is SNEGSKA in the germline V gene (reference sequence). CDR3 region: CSARGAPSSYEQYF. Here the CDR3 DNA reads TGCAGTGCTAGAGGGGCGCCAAGCTCCTACGAGCAGTACTTC.

The chain uses TRBV20-1 and TRBJ2-4; D is unclear. The closer fit of TRBJ2-7 to the DNA end suggests the J call may be wrong. Germline V gives CDR1 DFQATT, CDR2 SNEGSKA (reference sequence). The CDR3 spans 17 residues. The CDR3: CSARDPLSPGETYEQYF. CDR3 DNA sequence: TGCAGTGCTAGAGATCCTTTAAGTCCGGGCGAGACCTACGAGCAGTACTTC.

The V gene is TRBV11-2, the J gene TRBJ2-2, with 9 bases identical to TRBD2. The V gene's germline CDR1 is SGHAT and CDR2 FQNNGV. The trim removed 6 bases at V and 2 bases at J, leaving 7 bases unmatched. This CDR3 has 16 residues. The CDR3 DNA reads TGTGCCAGCAGACCAGCGGGAGGAGTCAACACCGGGGAGCTGTTTTTT. It translates to CASRPAGGVNTGELFF. The whole variable domain, remainder taken from reference TRBV11-2 and TRBJ2-2, is EAGVAQSPRYKIIEKRQSVAFWCNPISGHATLYWYQQILGQGPKLLIQFQNNGVVDDSQLPKDRFSAERLKGVDSTLKIQPAKLEDSAVYLCASRPAGGVNTGELFFGEGSRLTVL.

The gene calls are TRBV6-6 and TRBJ2-3; D gene uncertain. The length of the CDR3 is 13 residues. Germline-derived CDR1 and CDR2 are MNHNY and SVGAGI (reference sequence). V gave up 8 bases and J gave up 3 bases, with 12 bases separating them. The CDR3 loop reads CASGPSWTDTQYF. The CDR3 nucleotides read TGTGCCAGCGGCCCGTCCTGGACAGATACGCAGTATTTT.

In its sample, this clonotype was seen a few times. The chain joins TRBV20-1 to TRBJ2-3; D not certain. The CDR3 runs 13 residues. Trimming pared 4 bases from V and 4 bases from J, leaving 12 bases between. The germline gives CDR1 DFQATT, CDR2 SNEGSKA (reference sequence). CDR3 region: CSATFNPADTQYF. The CDR3 DNA is TGCAGTGCTACTTTTAACCCGGCAGATACGCAGTATTTT.

In regard to this clonotype: Just one base apart from a much larger clone, this may be a read error. The chain links TRBV6-5 to TRBJ1-2; 8 nucleotides agree with TRBD1. The CDR3 has 14 amino acids. Germline values: CDR1 MNHEY, CDR2 SVGAGI. CDR3 amino acids: CTSSSQGGTYGYTF. DNA for the CDR3: TGTACCAGCAGTTCACAGGGGGGAACCTATGGCTACACCTTC.